The T cell receptor beta chain described here comes from a study of T cell responses to AZD1222 COVID-19 vaccine (dated by TCRdb to the early 2020s). In the study overall: TCR sequencing covered 233 trial participants: 207 given two doses of AZD1222 and approximately 26 given two doses of MenACWY control vaccine. Trial participants were enrolled by age into subgroups of 18-55, 56-69 and 70-plus years, and around 150, 28 and 57 TCR-sequenced participants, respectively, were included in these subgroups. Broad study findings and their caveats: The vaccine-associated CD4 TCRs covered the entire spike protein, and the dominant responses fell in regions 160-218 and 743-854. Conclusions about previously exposed vaccinees are limited, since just a handful of AZD1222 recipients were seropositive for SARS-CoV-2 at baseline. Participants were mostly white British and included more females than males, and it was suggested by the authors that clonal diversity may have been underestimated. Because no day 14 peak-response samples were available, the repertoires could be characterized only after the peak T cell response. Reportedly, close to half of the unique spike-specific TCRs recognized epitopes lying outside the regions that are mutated in the B.1.351 and B.1.1.7 variants. In the small 56-69-year group, the increase in depth fell short of significance, most likely because of low power. Spike-specific TCR breadth and depth rose significantly after two AZD1222 doses compared with day 0 and with MenACWY recipients.

From cysteine to phenylalanine, the CDR3 is 13 amino acids long. CDR3 DNA only is kept here, 39 bases in frame from base 1. The trim is 0 bases for V and 7 bases for J, with a gap of 9 bases between the germline ends. CDR1 and CDR2 are drawn from the germline V gene (reference sequence): LNHDA, SQIVND. This clone appeared a few times. The antigen it recognizes is unknown. Base qualities are not provided; no much larger clone lies one nucleotide away. The CDR3 regions of human TCRbeta chains were subjected to immunosequencing. On the authors' methods: Repertoire TCRs were matched against a reference library of SARS-CoV-2-specific TCRs generated with the MIRA antigen-specificity platform. Breadth meant the fraction of unique TCRs that were SARS-CoV-2-associated, whereas depth meant the fraction of total T cells that were SARS-CoV-2-associated. Each spike-specific TCR was assigned to its reactive spike region and to a CD4 or CD8 class using the MIRA data. Log10-transformed breadth and depth values were compared by one-way ANOVA with Sidak's multiple comparisons tests. What TCRdb holds here is the immuneACCESS table cut down to in-frame rearrangements. Part of the clones is not present; checked against another copy, under half of the missing clones reflect an unresolved V gene, and the others are unexplained. The D gene and trimming were derived from the DNA, and the V and J assignments and clone size from that table. In this sample the table shows 140,000 to 150,000 clones, 91% of which occur a single time. 3.5% to 4% of the sample lies in the top ten.

What this sample's time point label stands for: about 28 days (+/-7) after the second vaccine dose. AZD1222 recipients whose second dose came at about 4 weeks and those whose second dose came at about 12 weeks were combined into one group, since spike-specific TCR depth and breadth did not differ between the two schedules. Vaccinee samples were obtained from the UK trials COV001 and COV002, which included a single-blind randomized controlled phase 2/3 trial of AZD1222 (ChAdOx1 nCoV-19) in healthy adults. For TCRbeta chain sequencing, PBMC samples from trial participants were taken at day 0 and at day 28 after the second dose.

The clonotype comes from an adult who received the AZD1222 COVID-19 vaccine. This specimen consisted of peripheral blood, obtained 28 days after the second AZD1222 dose. The chain is assembled from TRBV19 and TRBJ1-1, with the D gene too uncertain to name. The DNA sequence is TGTGCCAGTAGTATAGATCGGACGGTTGAAGCTTTCTTT. Its protein product is CASSIDRTVEAFF.